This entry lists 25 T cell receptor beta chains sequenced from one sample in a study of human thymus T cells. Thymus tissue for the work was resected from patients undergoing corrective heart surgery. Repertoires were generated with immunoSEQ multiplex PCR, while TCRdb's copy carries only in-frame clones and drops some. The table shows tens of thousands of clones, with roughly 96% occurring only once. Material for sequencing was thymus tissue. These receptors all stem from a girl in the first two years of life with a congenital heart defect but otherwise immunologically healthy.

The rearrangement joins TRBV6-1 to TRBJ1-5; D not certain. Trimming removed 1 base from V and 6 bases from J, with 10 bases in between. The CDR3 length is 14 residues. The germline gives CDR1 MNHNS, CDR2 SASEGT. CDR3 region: CASSEGEGSQPQHF. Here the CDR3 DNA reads TGTGCCAGCAGTGAAGGGGAGGGAAGTCAGCCCCAGCATTTT.

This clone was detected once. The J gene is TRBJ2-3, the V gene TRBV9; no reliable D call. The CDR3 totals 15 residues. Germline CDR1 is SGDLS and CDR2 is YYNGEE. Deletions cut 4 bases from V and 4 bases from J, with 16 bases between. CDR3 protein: CASSSKWVLADTQYF. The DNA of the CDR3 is TGTGCCAGCAGCTCGAAGTGGGTACTCGCAGATACGCAGTATTTT.

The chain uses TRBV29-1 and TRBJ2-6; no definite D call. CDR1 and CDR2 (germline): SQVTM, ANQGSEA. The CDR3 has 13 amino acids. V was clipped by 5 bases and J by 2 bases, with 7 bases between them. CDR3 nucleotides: TGCAGCGTTCGTTCTGCTGGGGCCAACGTCCTGACTTTC. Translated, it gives CSVRSAGANVLTF.

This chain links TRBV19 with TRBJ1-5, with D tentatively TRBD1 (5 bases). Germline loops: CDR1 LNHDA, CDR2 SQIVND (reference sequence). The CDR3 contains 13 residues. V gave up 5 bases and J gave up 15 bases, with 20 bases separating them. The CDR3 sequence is CASSALEGRIPHF. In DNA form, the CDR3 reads TGTGCCAGTAGTGCTTTAGAGGGACGGATTCCGCATTTT.

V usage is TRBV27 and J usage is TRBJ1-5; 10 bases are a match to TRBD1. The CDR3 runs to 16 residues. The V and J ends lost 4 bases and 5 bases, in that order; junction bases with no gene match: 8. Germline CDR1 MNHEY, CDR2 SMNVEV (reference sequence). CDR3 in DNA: TGTGCCAGCAGTTCTTCAAGGGACAGGGGTTATCAGCCCCAGCATTTT. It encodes CASSSSRDRGYQPQHF.

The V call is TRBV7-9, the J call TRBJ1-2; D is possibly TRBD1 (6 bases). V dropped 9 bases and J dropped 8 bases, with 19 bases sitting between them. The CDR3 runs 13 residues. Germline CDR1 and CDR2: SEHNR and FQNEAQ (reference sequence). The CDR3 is CASLDSSSRGYTF. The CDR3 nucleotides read TGTGCCAGTCTGGACAGTTCAAGCCGGGGCTACACCTTC.

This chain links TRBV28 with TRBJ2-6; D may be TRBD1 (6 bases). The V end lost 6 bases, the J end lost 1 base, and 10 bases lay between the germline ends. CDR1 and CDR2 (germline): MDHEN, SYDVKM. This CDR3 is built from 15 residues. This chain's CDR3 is CASRPRGSGANVLTF. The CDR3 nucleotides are TGTGCCAGCAGGCCCAGGGGTTCTGGGGCCAACGTCCTGACTTTC.

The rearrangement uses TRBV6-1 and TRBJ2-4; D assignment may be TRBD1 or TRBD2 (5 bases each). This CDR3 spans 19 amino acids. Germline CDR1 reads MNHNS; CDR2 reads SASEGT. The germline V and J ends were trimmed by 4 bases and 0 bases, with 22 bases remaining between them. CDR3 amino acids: CASSASGPPKRGAKNIQYF. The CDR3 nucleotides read TGTGCCAGCAGTGCCTCCGGGCCCCCGAAGAGGGGAGCCAAAAACATTCAGTACTTC.

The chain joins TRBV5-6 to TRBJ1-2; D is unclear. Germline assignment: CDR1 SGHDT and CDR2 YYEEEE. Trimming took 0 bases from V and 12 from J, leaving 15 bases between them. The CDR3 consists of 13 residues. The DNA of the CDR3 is TGTGCCAGCAGCTTGGACGGGTCCCTGCGGGACACCTTC. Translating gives CASSLDGSLRDTF.

The CDR3 loop reads CASSPDRGAFF. CDR3 DNA sequence: TGTGCCAGCTCACCAGACAGGGGAGCTTTCTTT. The chain couples TRBV18 to TRBJ1-1, with TRBD1 matching over 8 bases. This CDR3 region has 11 residues. Germline assignment: CDR1 KGHSH and CDR2 LQKENI. V lost 2 bases to trimming and J lost 10 bases; unmatched junction nucleotides: 0.

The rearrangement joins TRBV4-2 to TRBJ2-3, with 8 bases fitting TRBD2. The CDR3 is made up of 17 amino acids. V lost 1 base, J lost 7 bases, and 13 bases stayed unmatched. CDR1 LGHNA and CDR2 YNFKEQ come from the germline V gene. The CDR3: CASSQVPGLGGKNTQYF. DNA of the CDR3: TGTGCCAGCAGCCAAGTCCCGGGACTAGGGGGGAAAAATACGCAGTATTTT.

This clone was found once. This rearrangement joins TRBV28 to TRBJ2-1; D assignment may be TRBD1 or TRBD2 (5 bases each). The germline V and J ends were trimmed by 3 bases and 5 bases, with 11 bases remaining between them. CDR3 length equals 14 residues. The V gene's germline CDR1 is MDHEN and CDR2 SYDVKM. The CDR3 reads CASSLPGTHNEQFF. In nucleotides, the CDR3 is TGTGCCAGCAGTTTGCCGGGGACCCACAATGAGCAGTTCTTC.

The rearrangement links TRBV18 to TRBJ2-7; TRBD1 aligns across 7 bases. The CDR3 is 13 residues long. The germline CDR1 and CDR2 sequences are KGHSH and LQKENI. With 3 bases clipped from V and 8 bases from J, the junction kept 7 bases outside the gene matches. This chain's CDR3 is CASSPPTGAKQYF. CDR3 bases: TGTGCCAGCTCACCGCCCACAGGGGCCAAGCAGTACTTC.

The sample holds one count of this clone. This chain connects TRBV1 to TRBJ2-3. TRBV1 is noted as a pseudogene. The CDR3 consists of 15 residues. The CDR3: CTSSHSHLRTDTQYF. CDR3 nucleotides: TGCACCAGCAGCCACAGCCACCTCCGCACAGATACGCAGTATTTT.

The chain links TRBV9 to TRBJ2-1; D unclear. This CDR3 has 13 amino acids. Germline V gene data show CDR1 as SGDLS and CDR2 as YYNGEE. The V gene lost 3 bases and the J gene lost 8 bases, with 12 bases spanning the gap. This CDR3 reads CASSADLSHEQFF. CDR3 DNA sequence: TGTGCCAGCAGCGCCGACCTTAGCCATGAGCAGTTCTTC.

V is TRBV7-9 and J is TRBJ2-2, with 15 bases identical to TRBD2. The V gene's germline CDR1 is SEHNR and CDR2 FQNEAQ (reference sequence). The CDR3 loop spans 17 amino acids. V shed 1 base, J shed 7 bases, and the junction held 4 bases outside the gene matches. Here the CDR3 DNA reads TGTGCCAGCAGCTTAGGGGGACTAGCGGGAGGTGACGGGGAGCTGTTTTTT. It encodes CASSLGGLAGGDGELFF.

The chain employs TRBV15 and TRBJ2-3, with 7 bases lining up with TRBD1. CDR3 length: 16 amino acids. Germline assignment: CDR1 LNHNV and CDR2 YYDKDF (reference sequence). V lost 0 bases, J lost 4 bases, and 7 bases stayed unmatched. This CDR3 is CATSRDPRGRSDTQYF. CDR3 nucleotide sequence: TGTGCCACCAGCAGAGATCCGAGGGGGCGGTCAGATACGCAGTATTTT. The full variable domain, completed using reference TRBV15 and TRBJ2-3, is DAMVIQNPRYQVTQFGKPVTLSCSQTLNHNVMYWYQQKSSQAPKLLFHYYDKDFNNEADTPDNFQSRRPNTSFCFLDIRSPGLGDTAMYLCATSRDPRGRSDTQYFGPGTRLTVL.

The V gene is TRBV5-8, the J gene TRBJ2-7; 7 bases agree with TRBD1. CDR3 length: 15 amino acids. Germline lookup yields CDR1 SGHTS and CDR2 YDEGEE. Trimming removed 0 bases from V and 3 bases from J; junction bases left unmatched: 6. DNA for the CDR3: TGTGCCAGCAGCTTGGGACAGGGTCTAAGCTACGAGCAGTACTTC. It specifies CASSLGQGLSYEQYF.

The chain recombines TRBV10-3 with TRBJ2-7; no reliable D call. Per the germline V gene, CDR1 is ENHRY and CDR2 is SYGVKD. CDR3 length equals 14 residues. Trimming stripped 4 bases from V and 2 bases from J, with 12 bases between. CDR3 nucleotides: TGTGCCATCAGTGTAGAAGACTCAGCCTACGAGCAGTACTTC. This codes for CAISVEDSAYEQYF.

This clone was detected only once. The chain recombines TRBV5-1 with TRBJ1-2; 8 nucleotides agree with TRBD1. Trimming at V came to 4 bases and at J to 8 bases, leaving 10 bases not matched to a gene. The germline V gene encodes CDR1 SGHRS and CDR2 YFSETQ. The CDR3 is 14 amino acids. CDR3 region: CASSRTQGARGYTF. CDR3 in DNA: TGCGCCAGCAGCCGAACGCAGGGGGCGCGCGGCTACACCTTC.

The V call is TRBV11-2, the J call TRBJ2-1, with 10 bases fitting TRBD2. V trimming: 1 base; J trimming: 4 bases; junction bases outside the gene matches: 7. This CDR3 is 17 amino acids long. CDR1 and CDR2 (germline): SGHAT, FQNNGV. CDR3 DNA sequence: TGTGCCAGCAGCTTAGGAGACCGACTAGCGGGTTACAATGAGCAGTTCTTC. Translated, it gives CASSLGDRLAGYNEQFF.

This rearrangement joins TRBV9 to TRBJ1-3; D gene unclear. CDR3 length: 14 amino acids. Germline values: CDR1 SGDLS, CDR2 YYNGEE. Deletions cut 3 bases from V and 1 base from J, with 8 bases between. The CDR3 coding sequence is TGTGCCAGCAGCGCCTCGAAATCTGGAAACACCATATATTTT. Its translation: CASSASKSGNTIYF.

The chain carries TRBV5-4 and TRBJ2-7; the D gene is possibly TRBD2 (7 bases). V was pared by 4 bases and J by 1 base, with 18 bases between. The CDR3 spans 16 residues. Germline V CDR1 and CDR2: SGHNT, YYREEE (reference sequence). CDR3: CASSKGGESFSYEQYF. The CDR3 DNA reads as TGTGCCAGCAGCAAAGGGGGGGAGAGCTTTTCCTACGAGCAGTACTTC.

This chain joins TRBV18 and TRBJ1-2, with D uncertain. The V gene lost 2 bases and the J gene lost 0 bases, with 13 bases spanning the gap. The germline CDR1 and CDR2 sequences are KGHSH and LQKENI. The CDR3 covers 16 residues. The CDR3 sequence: CASSPGAASSNYGYTF. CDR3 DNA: TGTGCCAGCTCACCAGGTGCAGCCAGCTCTAACTATGGCTACACCTTC.

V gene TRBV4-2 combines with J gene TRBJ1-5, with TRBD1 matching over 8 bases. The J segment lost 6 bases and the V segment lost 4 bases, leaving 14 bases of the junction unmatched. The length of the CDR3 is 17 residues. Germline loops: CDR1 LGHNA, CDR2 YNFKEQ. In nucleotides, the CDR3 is TGTGCCAGCAGCCCCCGAACTGTCAGGGGGCGCGGTCAGCCCCAGCATTTT. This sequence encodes CASSPRTVRGRGQPQHF.